Shown below are 2 T cell receptor beta chains from a single sample sequenced in a study of T cells in Graves' hyperthyroidism and ophthalmopathy. RNA transcripts yielded amplified TCR beta CDR3 regions. The study used the HTBI primer set for a first-round RT-PCR of the TCR CDR3. One entry per CDR3 protein, called by TCRdb with MiXCR from the multiplex PCR reads. The table has roughly 420,000 distinct CDR3 sequences, roughly 14% seen once; the top ten hold around an eighth. The specimen sequenced was blood. Receptors were obtained from a woman between 18 and 29 years old with Graves' hyperthyroidism.

This clonotype was detected only a few times. The CDR3 sequence: CAIRDSDNEKLFF. The CDR3 nucleotides read TGTGCCATAAGGGATTCGGATAATGAAAAACTGTTTTTT. The V gene is TRBV19, the J gene TRBJ1-4; no clear D. Looked up from germline, CDR1 is LNHDA and CDR2 is SQIVND (reference sequence). The germline V and J ends were trimmed by 10 bases and 4 bases, with 13 bases remaining between them. The CDR3 contains 13 residues.

This clonotype was seen a few times. This chain connects TRBV20-1 to TRBJ2-6; no reliable D call. The CDR3 consists of 13 residues. Looked up from germline, CDR1 is DFQATT and CDR2 is SNEGSKA (reference sequence). V was pared by 5 bases and J by 4 bases, with 9 bases between. CDR3 coding DNA: TGCAGTGCTTCCCCCTCGGGGGCCAACGTCCTGACTTTC. As protein: CSASPSGANVLTF.